Listed below are T cell receptor beta chains from one sample, sequenced in a study of cytomegalovirus exposure and HLA in healthy donors. Here immunoSEQ multiplex PCR was the method, and the copy in TCRdb shows in-frame clones only, minus some. Of 95,000 to 100,000 clones detected, 76% appear once; the ten largest clones hold 4.1%. Material: PBMCs. All receptors come from a man aged 40-50 years in good health and CMV-seronegative. The CDR3 runs from the conserved cysteine through the conserved F or W. Each record gives: CDR3 DNA, CDR3 protein, V gene, J gene, D gene, clone size. The D gene is left open where the match is weak. Not all rows give a size; the values are once, few, many and, for expanded clones, a class.

CDR3 DNA: TGTGCCAGCAGCCCGACGCAGGGACTAAACACCATATATTTT
CDR3 protein: CASSPTQGLNTIYF
V gene: TRBV5-5
J gene: TRBJ1-3
D gene: .
clone size: .

CDR3 DNA: TGTGCCAGCAGTCAACTTGGAAACACCATATATTTT
CDR3 protein: CASSQLGNTIYF
V gene: TRBV6-6
J gene: TRBJ1-3
D gene: .
clone size: .

CDR3 DNA: TGTGCCAGCTCACCCTTATACGGGGAGCTGTTTTTT
CDR3 protein: CASSPLYGELFF
V gene: TRBV18
J gene: TRBJ2-2
D gene: .
clone size: once

CDR3 DNA: TGTGCCAGCATGCGGGGGGGGCGTGTCTACAATGAGCAGTTCTTC
CDR3 protein: CASMRGGRVYNEQFF
V gene: TRBV6-1
J gene: TRBJ2-1
D gene: TRBD2
clone size: .

CDR3 DNA: TGTGCCAGTGACAGGGGTGGCAAGACCCAGTACTTC
CDR3 protein: CASDRGGKTQYF
V gene: TRBV2
J gene: TRBJ2-5
D gene: TRBD1
clone size: .

CDR3 DNA: TGTGCCAGCAGCCCAAGGACAGGGGTATATGGCTACACCTTC
CDR3 protein: CASSPRTGVYGYTF
V gene: TRBV7-8
J gene: TRBJ1-2
D gene: TRBD1
clone size: .

CDR3 DNA: TGTGCCAGCAGCCCGACAGGGGCCACCGGGGAGCTGTTTTTT
CDR3 protein: CASSPTGATGELFF
V gene: TRBV7-2
J gene: TRBJ2-2
D gene: TRBD1
clone size: .

CDR3 DNA: TGTGCCTGGAGTGGGCTAGCGGGGGGCCCTAGCACAGATACGCAGTATTTT
CDR3 protein: CAWSGLAGGPSTDTQYF
V gene: TRBV30
J gene: TRBJ2-3
D gene: TRBD2
clone size: .

CDR3 DNA: TGTGCCAGCAGTGGGACTAGCGGGGGGGACATTCAGTACTTC
CDR3 protein: CASSGTSGGDIQYF
V gene: TRBV6-1
J gene: TRBJ2-4
D gene: TRBD2
clone size: .

CDR3 DNA: TGTGCCAGCAGCTCTTACGGTCGAGTCCAAGAGACCCAGTACTTC
CDR3 protein: CASSSYGRVQETQYF
V gene: TRBV7-2
J gene: TRBJ2-5
D gene: .
clone size: .

CDR3 DNA: TGCAGCGTTGAAACAGCGGCGGGAAACACCATATATTTT
CDR3 protein: CSVETAAGNTIYF
V gene: TRBV29-1
J gene: TRBJ1-3
D gene: .
clone size: .

CDR3 DNA: TGTGCCAGCAGTGAACAGGGGTTGACCGGGGAGCTGTTTTTT
CDR3 protein: CASSEQGLTGELFF
V gene: TRBV6-4
J gene: TRBJ2-2
D gene: TRBD1
clone size: .

CDR3 DNA: TGCGCCAGCAGCTCCAACCAAGAGACCCAGTACTTC
CDR3 protein: CASSSNQETQYF
V gene: TRBV5-1
J gene: TRBJ2-5
D gene: .
clone size: .

CDR3 DNA: TGTGCCAGCAGCGGACAGGGCGGGACCGGGGAGCTGTTTTTT
CDR3 protein: CASSGQGGTGELFF
V gene: TRBV5-6
J gene: TRBJ2-2
D gene: TRBD1
clone size: .

CDR3 DNA: TGCAGTCCCCTGTACCAAGAGACCCAGTACTTC
CDR3 protein: CSPLYQETQYF
V gene: TRBV20-1
J gene: TRBJ2-5
D gene: .
clone size: once

CDR3 DNA: TGTGCCATCAGTGGACTAGCGGGGGCCTCGAACACCGGGGAGCTGTTTTTT
CDR3 protein: CAISGLAGASNTGELFF
V gene: TRBV10-3
J gene: TRBJ2-2
D gene: TRBD2
clone size: .

CDR3 DNA: TGTGCCAGCAGCCAGACAGGGGGTAGTAACTATGGCTACACCTTC
CDR3 protein: CASSQTGGSNYGYTF
V gene: TRBV27
J gene: TRBJ1-2
D gene: TRBD1
clone size: .

CDR3 DNA: TGTGCCAGCAGCTTAACAGAGGGATGGGGCAATCAGCCCCAGCATTTT
CDR3 protein: CASSLTEGWGNQPQHF
V gene: TRBV7-3
J gene: TRBJ1-5
D gene: .
clone size: .

CDR3 DNA: TGTGCCAGTAGTGGGGGGAAGGGCAATCAGCCCCAGCATTTT
CDR3 protein: CASSGGKGNQPQHF
V gene: TRBV19
J gene: TRBJ1-5
D gene: .
clone size: .

CDR3 DNA: TGTGCCAGCTCACCACCCACAAGGGGGGAAGCTTTCTTT
CDR3 protein: CASSPPTRGEAFF
V gene: TRBV18
J gene: TRBJ1-1
D gene: .
clone size: .

CDR3 DNA: TGTGCCAGCAGTGACGGGGCGGGGATGGGGCAGCCCCAGCATTTT
CDR3 protein: CASSDGAGMGQPQHF
V gene: TRBV6-4
J gene: TRBJ1-5
D gene: .
clone size: few

CDR3 DNA: TGTGCCATCAGCCCGGAGCTCAATCAGCCCCAGCATTTT
CDR3 protein: CAISPELNQPQHF
V gene: TRBV10-3
J gene: TRBJ1-5
D gene: .
clone size: few

CDR3 DNA: TGTGCCAGCAGCTACGAGTTGAACACTGAAGCTTTCTTT
CDR3 protein: CASSYELNTEAFF
V gene: TRBV4-2
J gene: TRBJ1-1
D gene: .
clone size: few

CDR3 DNA: TGTGCCAGCAGCCCTACTAGCGGGGGGACTCAAGGGACCCAGTACTTC
CDR3 protein: CASSPTSGGTQGTQYF
V gene: TRBV14
J gene: TRBJ2-5
D gene: TRBD2
clone size: .

CDR3 DNA: TGTGCCAGCAGCAAGGACAGGGGCGAGCAGTACTTC
CDR3 protein: CASSKDRGEQYF
V gene: TRBV11-2
J gene: TRBJ2-7
D gene: TRBD1
clone size: few

CDR3 DNA: TGTGCCAGCAGCCACGAGGCAGCTGACTCCTACAATGAGCAGTTCTTC
CDR3 protein: CASSHEAADSYNEQFF
V gene: TRBV7-9
J gene: TRBJ2-1
D gene: .
clone size: .

CDR3 DNA: TGTGCCAGCAGTCCGTCACAGGGGGCGCTACTGATGACAGATACGCAGTATTTT
CDR3 protein: CASSPSQGALLMTDTQYF
V gene: TRBV27
J gene: TRBJ2-3
D gene: TRBD1
clone size: .